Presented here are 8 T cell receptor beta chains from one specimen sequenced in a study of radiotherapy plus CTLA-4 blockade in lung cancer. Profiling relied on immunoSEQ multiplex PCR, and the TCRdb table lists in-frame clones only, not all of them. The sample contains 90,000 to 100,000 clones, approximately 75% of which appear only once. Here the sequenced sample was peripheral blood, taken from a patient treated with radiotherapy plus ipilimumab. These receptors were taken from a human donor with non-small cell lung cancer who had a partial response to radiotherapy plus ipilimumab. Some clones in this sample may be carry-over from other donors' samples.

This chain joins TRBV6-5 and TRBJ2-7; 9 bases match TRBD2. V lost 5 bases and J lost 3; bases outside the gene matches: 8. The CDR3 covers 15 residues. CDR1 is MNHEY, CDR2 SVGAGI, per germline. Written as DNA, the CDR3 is TGTGCCAGCAGTCCCCCACTAGCGGGCTACTACGAGCAGTACTTC. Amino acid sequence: CASSPPLAGYYEQYF.

In DNA form, the CDR3 reads TGTGCCAGCAATAGACAGGGGAAGAACACCGGGGAGCTGTTTTTT. It yields the protein CASNRQGKNTGELFF. The chain recombines TRBV2 with TRBJ2-2; 8 bases line up with TRBD1. V lost 7 bases, J lost 1 base, and 5 bases stayed unmatched. Germline-derived CDR1 and CDR2 are SNHLY and FYNNEI. The CDR3 totals 15 residues.

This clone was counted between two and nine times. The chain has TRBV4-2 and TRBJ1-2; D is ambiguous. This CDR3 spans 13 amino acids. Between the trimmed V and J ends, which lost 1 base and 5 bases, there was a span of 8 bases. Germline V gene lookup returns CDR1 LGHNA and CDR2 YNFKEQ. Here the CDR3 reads CASSQAWSYGYTF. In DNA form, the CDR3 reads TGTGCCAGCAGCCAAGCATGGAGTTATGGCTACACCTTC.

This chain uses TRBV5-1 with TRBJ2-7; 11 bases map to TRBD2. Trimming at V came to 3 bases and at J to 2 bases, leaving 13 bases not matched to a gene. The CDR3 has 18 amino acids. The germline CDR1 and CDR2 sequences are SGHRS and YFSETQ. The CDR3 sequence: CASSYGLSTSGTAYEQYF. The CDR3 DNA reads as TGCGCCAGCAGCTACGGACTCTCGACTAGCGGGACAGCCTACGAGCAGTACTTC.

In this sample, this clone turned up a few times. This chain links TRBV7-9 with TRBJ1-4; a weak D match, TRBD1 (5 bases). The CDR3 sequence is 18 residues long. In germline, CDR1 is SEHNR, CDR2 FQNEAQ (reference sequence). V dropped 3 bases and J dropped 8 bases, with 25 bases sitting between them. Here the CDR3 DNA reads TGTGCCAGCAGCTTCCGCCAGGGTCCGACACCACTGGGGGAAAAACTGTTTTTT. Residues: CASSFRQGPTPLGEKLFF.

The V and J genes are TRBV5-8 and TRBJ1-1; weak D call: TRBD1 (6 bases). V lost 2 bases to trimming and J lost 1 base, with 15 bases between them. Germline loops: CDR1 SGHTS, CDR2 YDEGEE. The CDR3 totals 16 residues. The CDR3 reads CASSFGGSGANTEAFF. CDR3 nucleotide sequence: TGTGCCAGCAGCTTTGGAGGTTCAGGGGCGAACACTGAAGCTTTCTTT.

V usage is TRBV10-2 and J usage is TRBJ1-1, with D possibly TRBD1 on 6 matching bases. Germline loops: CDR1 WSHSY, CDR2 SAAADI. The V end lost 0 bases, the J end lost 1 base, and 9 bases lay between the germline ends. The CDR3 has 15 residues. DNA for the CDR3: TGCGCCAGCAGTGAGTCCGGACAGCGGAACACTGAAGCTTTCTTT. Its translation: CASSESGQRNTEAFF.

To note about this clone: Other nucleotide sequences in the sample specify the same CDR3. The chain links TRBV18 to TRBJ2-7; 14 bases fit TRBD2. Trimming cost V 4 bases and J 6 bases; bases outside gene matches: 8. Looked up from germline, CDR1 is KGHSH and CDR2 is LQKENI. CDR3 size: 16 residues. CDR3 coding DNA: TGTGCCAGCTCACAACTCGCCGGGACTAGCGGGGGCGAGCAGTACTTC. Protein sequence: CASSQLAGTSGGEQYF.